Below, 32 T cell receptor beta chains from the same sample are listed, as sequenced in a study of blood T cells in healthy people across ages. Sample-barcoded 5' priming and a J-beta primer mix drove a second PCR of about 6 to 12 cycles. TCRdb processed the 5' RACE reads anew with MiXCR; each CDR3 protein has one entry. The table records approximately 770,000 distinct CDR3 sequences, more than 45% of them present only once. Sequencing input: blood. These receptors all stem from a man in his thirties or forties in good health.

The chain uses TRBV20-1 and TRBJ2-6, with 8 bases matching TRBD1. V was pared by 3 bases and J by 1 base, with 5 bases of the junction left unmatched. The CDR3 is made up of 16 amino acids. Germline lookup yields CDR1 DFQATT and CDR2 SNEGSKA (reference sequence). CDR3 in amino acids: CSARTGDLSGANVLTF. CDR3 DNA sequence: TGCAGTGCTAGGACAGGGGACCTTTCTGGGGCCAACGTCCTGACTTTC.

J is TRBJ2-1 and V is TRBV29-1; a weak D match, TRBD1 (6 bases). This CDR3 is built from 15 residues. V lost 0 bases and J 2 bases, leaving 11 bases between the germline ends. From germline, CDR1 is SQVTM and CDR2 ANQGSEA. The DNA of the CDR3 is TGCAGCGTTGAAGATCGTACAGGGCCCTACAATGAGCAGTTCTTC. Amino acids: CSVEDRTGPYNEQFF.

V is TRBV29-1 and J is TRBJ2-4, with 14 bases identical to TRBD2. This CDR3 is 13 amino acids long. Germline CDR1 is SQVTM and CDR2 is ANQGSEA. With 6 bases clipped from V and 8 bases from J, the junction kept 3 bases outside the gene matches. In DNA form, the CDR3 reads TGCAGCGTGGGGACTAGCGGGAGAGACATTCAGTACTTC. Protein product: CSVGTSGRDIQYF.

This clonotype showed up just a few times. The chain uses TRBV6-5 and TRBJ1-2, with D maybe TRBD1 (5 bases). The CDR3 spans 13 residues. Germline CDR1 is MNHEY and CDR2 is SVGAGI. Trimming removed 5 bases from V and 7 bases from J, with 14 bases in between. Written as DNA, the CDR3 is TGTGCCAGCAGTCAGAGGACATTTGCTGGCTACACCTTC. Residues: CASSQRTFAGYTF.

The chain has TRBV15 and TRBJ2-7; D assignment may be TRBD1 or TRBD2 (7 bases each). Germline CDR1 reads LNHNV; CDR2 reads YYDKDF (reference sequence). V dropped 3 bases and J dropped 5 bases, with 14 bases sitting between them. This CDR3 spans 14 amino acids. The CDR3 coding sequence is TGTGCCACCAGCAGGGGAGGGGGCGAAAACGAGCAGTACTTC. Translated, it gives CATSRGGGENEQYF.

J is TRBJ2-2 and V is TRBV20-1; D is unclear. Germline V gene sequence: CDR1 DFQATT, CDR2 SNEGSKA (reference sequence). V was shortened by 2 bases and J by 5 bases, with 9 bases between the two germline ends. The CDR3 is 13 residues long. The CDR3 reads CSARSPATGELFF. CDR3 nucleotides: TGCAGTGCTAGATCGCCCGCGACCGGGGAGCTGTTTTTT.

The rearrangement uses TRBV7-9 and TRBJ2-3, with 9 bases that match TRBD1. The germline V gene encodes CDR1 SEHNR and CDR2 FQNEAQ (reference sequence). This CDR3 is 17 amino acids long. V was clipped by 0 bases and J by 4 bases; unmatched bases: 8. CDR3 in amino acids: CASSLAPGTGRPDTQYF. CDR3 DNA sequence: TGTGCCAGCAGCTTAGCCCCCGGGACAGGGAGGCCAGATACGCAGTATTTT.

Only a few counts were recorded for this clonotype. The chain combines TRBV20-1 with TRBJ1-2; D is ambiguous. Germline V CDR1 and CDR2: DFQATT, SNEGSKA (reference sequence). The CDR3 spans 12 residues. V was shortened by 2 bases and J by 5 bases, with 9 bases between the two germline ends. The DNA for the CDR3 is TGCAGTGCTAGAAACAGTCAATATGGCTACACCTTC. Amino acid sequence: CSARNSQYGYTF.

The chain joins TRBV28 to TRBJ1-1; perhaps TRBD1 as D (6 bases). Per germline, CDR1 MDHEN and CDR2 SYDVKM. The germline V and J ends were trimmed by 1 base and 4 bases, with 10 bases remaining between them. This CDR3 contains 14 residues. CDR3 residues: CASSLFQGTTEAFF. The CDR3 nucleotides read TGTGCCAGCAGTTTATTTCAGGGGACCACTGAAGCTTTCTTT.

CDR3: CAISEALGAPGNEQFF. DNA for the CDR3: TGTGCCATCAGTGAGGCTCTCGGGGCTCCGGGGAATGAGCAGTTCTTC. The J gene is TRBJ2-1, the V gene TRBV10-3; D might be TRBD1 or TRBD2, each matching 5 bases. The CDR3 length is 16 residues. Looked up from germline, CDR1 is ENHRY and CDR2 is SYGVKD. V shed 2 bases and J shed 7 bases, with 18 bases lying between them.

This clonotype was counted once. A much larger clone sits a single nucleotide away, making a read error possible. The chain carries TRBV20-1 and TRBJ2-5, with 8 nucleotides matching TRBD2. The germline V gene encodes CDR1 DFQATT and CDR2 SNEGSKA (reference sequence). This CDR3 has 14 amino acids. Trimming took 6 bases from V and 11 from J; bases not matched to a gene: 17. CDR3 DNA sequence: TGCAGTGCAGACGGGACTAGGGACGTTGACGGGCAGTACTTC. Its translation is CSADGTRDVDGQYF.

The CDR3 sequence: CAISDAPGASYEQYF. For the CDR3, the DNA is TGTGCCATCAGTGATGCGCCAGGGGCCTCCTACGAGCAGTACTTC. The chain carries TRBV10-3 and TRBJ2-7, with a tentative D call TRBD1 (6 bases). V was shortened by 3 bases and J by 0 bases, with 12 bases between the two germline ends. The V gene's germline CDR1 is ENHRY and CDR2 SYGVKD. The CDR3 length is 15 residues.

In this sample, this clonotype turned up a few times. V is TRBV5-1 and J is TRBJ2-1; TRBD2 might be the D (5 bases). The germline V and J ends were trimmed by 7 bases and 2 bases, with 10 bases remaining between them. This CDR3 comprises 13 residues. Germline V gene data show CDR1 as SGHRS and CDR2 as YFSETQ. The CDR3 region has the DNA TGCGCCAGCCGACTTAGCGCCTACAATGAGCAGTTCTTC. It yields the protein CASRLSAYNEQFF. Full variable domain (remainder filled in from reference TRBV5-1 and TRBJ2-1): KAGVTQTPRYLIKTRGQQVTLSCSPISGHRSVSWYQQTPGQGLQFLFEYFSETQRNKGNFPGRFSGRQFSNSRSEMNVSTLELGDSALYLCASRLSAYNEQFFGPGTRLTVL.

This clonotype has just one count. The rearrangement joins TRBV14 to TRBJ2-1; a weak D match, TRBD2 (5 bases). The germline CDR1 and CDR2 sequences are SGHDN and FVKESK. V was clipped by 2 bases and J by 5 bases, with 13 bases between them. The CDR3 runs 15 residues. In DNA form, the CDR3 reads TGTGCCAGCAGCCAACTAGCAGCAAATAACAATGAGCAGTTCTTC. This encodes CASSQLAANNNEQFF. Full variable domain (missing parts from reference TRBV14 and TRBJ2-1): EAGVTQFPSHSVIEKGQTVTLRCDPISGHDNLYWYRRVMGKEIKFLLHFVKESKQDESGMPNNRFLAERTGGTYSTLKVQPAELEDSGVYFCASSQLAANNNEQFFGPGTRLTVL.

The chain couples TRBV6-1 to TRBJ2-1; 9 positions agree with TRBD2. Germline lookup yields CDR1 MNHNS and CDR2 SASEGT. The length of the CDR3 is 17 residues. Losses at the gene ends were 8 bases for V and 5 bases for J; bases not matched to a gene: 16. CDR3 sequence reads: CASRPVNGGGENNEQFF. In DNA form, the CDR3 reads TGTGCCAGCCGCCCGGTGAATGGCGGGGGGGAGAACAATGAGCAGTTCTTC.

There are a few counts of this clonotype. This rearrangement joins TRBV4-1 to TRBJ2-5; D ambiguous. The CDR3 is 14 residues long. With 2 bases removed from V and 5 bases from J, the gap between germline ends came to 12 bases. Germline V gene data show CDR1 as MGHRA and CDR2 as YSYEKL. The CDR3 nucleotides are TGCGCCAGCAGCCAAACCAACCGAGACGAGACCCAGTACTTC. The encoded protein is CASSQTNRDETQYF.

This clonotype was observed a few times. An end of the junction does not agree with germline; a read error may underlie this. CDR3 nucleotide sequence: TGTGCTAGTGGCGGGGACCTTCGAGAGGCCCAGTACTTC. The encoded protein is CASGGDLREAQYF. The chain recombines TRBV12-5 with TRBJ2-5; either TRBD1 or TRBD2 may supply D (5 bases each). The CDR3 runs 13 residues. Germline values: CDR1 LGHNT, CDR2 FRNRAP.

The V and J genes are TRBV20-1 and TRBJ1-2; D remains ambiguous. The CDR3 loop spans 13 amino acids. The germline V and J ends were trimmed by 0 bases and 1 base, with 6 bases remaining between them. CDR1 and CDR2 from the germline V gene are DFQATT and SNEGSKA (reference sequence). The CDR3 DNA follows: TGCAGTGCTAGAGATTTGAGTAACTATGGCTACACCTTC. It translates to CSARDLSNYGYTF.

Only a few counts were recorded for this clonotype. This chain connects TRBV20-1 to TRBJ2-5; no reliable D call. The V gene lost 3 bases and the J gene lost 2 bases, with 7 bases spanning the gap. The CDR3 runs 12 residues. Germline CDR1 reads DFQATT; CDR2 reads SNEGSKA (reference sequence). The CDR3 loop is CSARGIQETQYF. The CDR3 coding sequence is TGCAGTGCTAGGGGAATACAAGAGACCCAGTACTTC.

J is TRBJ2-5 and V is TRBV6-6; D is perhaps TRBD1 or TRBD2 (5 bases each). Gene TRBJ2-7 matches the end of the DNA better, so the J call may be wrong. The CDR3 has 14 amino acids. Germline loops: CDR1 MNHNY, CDR2 SVGAGI (reference sequence). The CDR3 loop reads CASRYRGDGDEQYF. Here the CDR3 DNA reads TGTGCCAGCAGGTACAGAGGGGATGGGGACGAGCAGTACTTC.

This clonotype was seen more than once but under ten times. CDR3 nucleotide sequence: TGTGCCACCAGCAGAGAGGGGGGGAGACGCACAGATACGCAGTATTTT. This gives the protein CATSREGGRRTDTQYF. This chain joins TRBV15 and TRBJ2-3, with 7 bases matching TRBD2. Per the germline V gene, CDR1 is LNHNV and CDR2 is YYDKDF (reference sequence). CDR3 size: 16 residues. With V trimmed by 0 bases and J by 1 base, 4 bases remained unmatched.

The V call is TRBV2, the J call TRBJ1-5; no clear D gene. The CDR3 totals 16 residues. From germline, CDR1 is SNHLY and CDR2 FYNNEI. The ends were cut back, 5 bases at V and 6 bases at J, with 20 bases in the middle. CDR3 loop: CASSFFGEGKGQPQHF. In DNA, the CDR3 is TGTGCCAGCAGTTTTTTCGGGGAAGGGAAGGGTCAGCCCCAGCATTTT.

This CDR3 is CASQVSVQETQYF. The CDR3 region has the DNA TGTGCCAGCCAGGTCTCGGTTCAAGAGACCCAGTACTTC. The J gene is TRBJ2-5, the V gene TRBV7-2; D gene unclear. This CDR3 is built from 13 residues. Trimming removed 8 bases from V and 2 bases from J, with 12 bases in between. The germline V gene encodes CDR1 SGHTA and CDR2 FQGNSA.

There are a few counts of this clonotype. The chain carries TRBV29-1 and TRBJ2-1; D remains ambiguous. V was trimmed by 4 bases and J by 12 bases, leaving 13 bases between them. The CDR3 runs to 11 residues. Per the germline V gene, CDR1 is SQVTM and CDR2 is ANQGSEA. For the CDR3, the DNA is TGCAGCGTTGTTGAGAATTGGGGGCAGTTCTTC. Its translation: CSVVENWGQFF.

The sample holds a few counts of this clonotype. The V gene is TRBV11-2, the J gene TRBJ2-1; D may correspond to TRBD1 or TRBD2 (6 bases each). CDR1 is SGHAT, CDR2 FQNNGV, per germline. The length of the CDR3 is 15 residues. V lost 2 bases and J 4 bases, leaving 12 bases between the germline ends. The CDR3 sequence: CASSLWGAGYNEQFF. Written as DNA, the CDR3 is TGTGCCAGCAGCTTATGGGGGGCCGGTTACAATGAGCAGTTCTTC.

This clonotype has at least ten counts. The CDR3 bases are TGTGCCAGCAGCGTAGAGGGACCCAATGAGCAGTTCTTC. It encodes CASSVEGPNEQFF. This chain links TRBV9 with TRBJ2-1; D is tentatively TRBD1 or TRBD2 (5 bases each). The CDR3 is 13 amino acids. Trimming stripped 0 bases from V and 6 bases from J, with 7 bases between. Germline-derived CDR1 and CDR2 are SGDLS and YYNGEE.

The rearrangement links TRBV28 to TRBJ2-5, with a weak D call TRBD2 (5 bases). The CDR3 consists of 13 residues. The germline V and J ends were trimmed by 6 bases and 1 base, with 9 bases remaining between them. Germline lookup yields CDR1 MDHEN and CDR2 SYDVKM. For the CDR3, the DNA is TGTGCCAGCAGGCGGACTTCCCAAGAGACCCAGTACTTC. It specifies CASRRTSQETQYF.

The chain recombines TRBV7-2 with TRBJ2-3; 9 bases align to TRBD1. This CDR3 is built from 15 residues. Germline V lookup: CDR1 SGHTA, CDR2 FQGNSA. With V trimmed by 2 bases and J by 8 bases, 8 bases remained unmatched. The chain's CDR3 is CASSLQQGALSTQYF. In DNA form, the CDR3 reads TGTGCCAGCAGCTTACAACAGGGGGCGCTTTCTACGCAGTATTTT.

This rearrangement joins TRBV9 to TRBJ2-4; the match to TRBD1 covers 12 bases. Near its end, the DNA agrees better with TRBJ2-7, so the J call may be wrong. CDR1 and CDR2 from the germline V gene are SGDLS and YYNGEE. The CDR3 contains 14 residues. The CDR3 sequence is CASSVGDRGREQYF. DNA of the CDR3: TGTGCCAGCAGCGTAGGGGACAGGGGGCGCGAGCAGTACTTC.

This clonotype was seen only a few times. This rearrangement joins TRBV29-1 to TRBJ2-4, with D tentatively TRBD1 (7 bases). Per the germline V gene, CDR1 is SQVTM and CDR2 is ANQGSEA. CDR3 length equals 14 residues. The germline V and J ends were trimmed by 7 bases and 7 bases, with 20 bases remaining between them. The CDR3 coding sequence is TGCAGCGCGCTGCAGGGGGGTGTGGCGAACATTCAGTACTTC. Translated, it gives CSALQGGVANIQYF.

This clonotype was seen just once. V gene TRBV20-1 combines with J gene TRBJ1-6; possibly TRBD1 for D (5 bases). This CDR3 spans 12 amino acids. V lost 7 bases, J lost 5 bases, and 9 bases lay in between. Germline values: CDR1 DFQATT, CDR2 SNEGSKA (reference sequence). In DNA, the CDR3 is TGCAGTGTGAGACAGAATAATTCACCCCTCCACTTT. It specifies CSVRQNNSPLHF.

The chain employs TRBV7-6 and TRBJ2-3; D uncertain. V was pared by 5 bases and J by 2 bases, with 5 bases between. Germline values: CDR1 SGHVS, CDR2 FNYEAQ. The CDR3 runs 12 residues. The CDR3 is CASSPHTDTQYF. CDR3 DNA: TGTGCCAGCAGCCCGCACACAGATACGCAGTATTTT.